The clone carrying this T cell receptor beta chain was seen ten or more times. Its antigen is unidentified. MiXCR, applied by TCRdb to the PCR reads, yields one record per CDR3 protein. Among about 640,000 distinct CDR3 sequences listed, just under 20% were seen once. The data originate from a study of molecular identifiers for immune sequencing clone quantification. Overall study findings and caveats: Highly expanded clone sizes could be underestimated by identical TCR molecules sharing a barcode.

Sorting selected naive CD8 T cells with a CD8+CD4-CCR7+CD45RA+ phenotype. The specimen was naive CD8+ T cells from blood, with Jurkat cell RNA spiked in. The subset here: FACS-sorted CD8+CD4-CCR7+CD45RA+ naive T cells. The clonotype was recovered from a human donor in good health. Some libraries in this study had Jurkat cell RNA spiked in.

DNA of the CDR3: TGTGCCAGCAGCTCAGGATCGAGAGGGGGGAACGGCAATCAGCCCCAGCATTTT. As protein: CASSSGSRGGNGNQPQHF. The chain combines TRBV7-2 with TRBJ1-5; TRBD1 is a possible D gene (6 bases). Deletions cut 4 bases from V and 2 bases from J, with 21 bases between. CDR3 size: 18 residues. Germline CDR1 reads SGHTA; CDR2 reads FQGNSA.